This TCR beta chain was retrieved from a study of tumor-infiltrating lymphocytes in primary liver carcinoma. This clonotype showed up just once. The junction does not match germline at one end; this may be a read error. Making TCR beta cDNA involved roughly 500 ng total RNA and a constant-region primer. Slightly modified ARM-PCR with three nested multiplex PCR rounds yielded TCR beta libraries. With TRBV1-TRBV30 forward primers and a C-beta reverse primer, the first two PCR rounds were run for around 10 cycles each. Each CDR3 protein is one row after TCRdb ran MiXCR on the multiplex PCR reads. The repertoire holds some 200,000 distinct CDR3 sequences, with approximately 64% as singletons. Unsorted whole blood supplied the blood RNA, and germline DNA was isolated too. Investigators obtained roughly 3.9 milliliters of peripheral blood ahead of surgery. The CDR3 length is 12 residues. Germline values: CDR1 SGHAT, CDR2 FQNNGV.

V usage is TRBV11-2 and J usage is TRBJ2-1, with unresolved D. This receptor was taken from a woman aged 60-70 years with primary liver carcinoma and hepatitis B virus infection. Material for sequencing was peripheral blood. The CDR3 region is CANSLPTHEQFF. CDR3 in DNA: TGTGCCAACAGCTTACCCACTCATGAGCAGTTCTTC.